This note documents a single TCR beta chain sequence. TCRdb keeps only in-frame clones here, not all; method: immunoSEQ multiplex PCR. The sample has about 30,000 clones, roughly 90% seen once; the top ten hold approximately 3.8%. V lost 4 bases, J lost 5 bases, and 12 bases lay in between. Germline CDR1 is SGHDT and CDR2 is YYEEEE. The CDR3 length is 13 residues. This entry is derived from a study of T cell changes during pregnancy in multiple sclerosis. This TCR was recovered from a female donor in good health, enrolled as a control in a pregnancy study. Material: CD4+ T cells from peripheral blood mononuclear cells, obtained in the first trimester of pregnancy. The gene calls are TRBV5-6 and TRBJ2-5; perhaps TRBD2 as D (6 bases). CDR3 nucleotide sequence: TGTGCCAGCAGCCTCGGGGGTAGGGAGACCCAGTACTTC. Residues: CASSLGGRETQYF.